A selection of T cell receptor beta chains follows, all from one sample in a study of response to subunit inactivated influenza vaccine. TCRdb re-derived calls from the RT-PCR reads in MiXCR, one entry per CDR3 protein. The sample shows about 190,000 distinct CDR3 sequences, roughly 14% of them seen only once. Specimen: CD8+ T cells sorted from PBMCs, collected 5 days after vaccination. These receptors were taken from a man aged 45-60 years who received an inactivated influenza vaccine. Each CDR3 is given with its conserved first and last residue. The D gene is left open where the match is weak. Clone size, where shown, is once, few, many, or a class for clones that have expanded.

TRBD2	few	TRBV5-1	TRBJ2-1	TGCGCCAGCAGCCCTCCCGCTAGCGGGAGTCCCAACAATGAGCAGTTCTTC	CASSPPASGSPNNEQFF
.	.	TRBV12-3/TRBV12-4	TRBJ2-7	TGTGCCAGCAGTCCGACTCTTGGACTAAAATTCTACGAGCAGTACTTC	CASSPTLGLKFYEQYF
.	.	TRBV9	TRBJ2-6	TGTGCCAGCAGCCCCCTTCTAGGGCAGGGGCGGATCTCTGGGGCCAACGTCCTGACTTTC	CASSPLLGQGRISGANVLTF
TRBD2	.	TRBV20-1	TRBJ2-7	TGCAGTGCTGAACCGGGACTAGCCTACGAGCAGTACTTC	CSAEPGLAYEQYF
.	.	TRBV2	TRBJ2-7	TGTGCCAGCATGCAGACAGCCTACTACGAGCAGTACTTC	CASMQTAYYEQYF
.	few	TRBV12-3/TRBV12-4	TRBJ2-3	TGTGCCAGCAGTTTAACAGGGCACACAGATACGCAGTATTTT	CASSLTGHTDTQYF
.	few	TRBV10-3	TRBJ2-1	TGTGCCATCAGTGAGGGGACTGTTCGACTTGTGGACAATGAGCAGTTCTTC	CAISEGTVRLVDNEQFF
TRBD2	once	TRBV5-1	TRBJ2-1	TGCGCCAGCAGCTCGTCACTAGCGGGGACAAGCGGGAATGAGCAGTTCTTC	CASSSSLAGTSGNEQFF
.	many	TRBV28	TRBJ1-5	TGTGCCAGCAGTCGGCAGTCGAATCAGCCCCAGCATTTT	CASSRQSNQPQHF
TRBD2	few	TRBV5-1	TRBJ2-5	TGCGCCAGCAGCTTGGGTGGACTAGACGTCGAGACCCAGTACTTC	CASSLGGLDVETQYF
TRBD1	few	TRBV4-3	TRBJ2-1	TGCGCCAGCAGCCAATGGGTGGGGGACAGATCCTACAATGAGCAGTTCTTC	CASSQWVGDRSYNEQFF
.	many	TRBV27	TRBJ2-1	TGTGCCAGCAGTTTGTGGGCAAATCTAGACAATGAGCAGTTCTTC	CASSLWANLDNEQFF
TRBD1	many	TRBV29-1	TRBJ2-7	TGCAGCGTTGGGGACAGGGGATACGAGCAGTACTTC	CSVGDRGYEQYF
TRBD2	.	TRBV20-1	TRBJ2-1	TGCAGTGCTAGAACACTGGGTAGCGGGGTCGATGAGCAGTTCTTC	CSARTLGSGVDEQFF
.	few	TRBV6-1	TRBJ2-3	TGTGCCAGCAGTCTATACCGGACTAGCACAGATACGCAGTATTTT	CASSLYRTSTDTQYF
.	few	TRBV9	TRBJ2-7	TGTGCCAGCAGCGCGGGACAACAAGCTTCCTACGAGCAGTACTTC	CASSAGQQASYEQYF
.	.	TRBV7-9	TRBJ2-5	TGTGCCAGCAGCCCACGAGAGGGGCGGGGAGAGACCCAGTACTTC	CASSPREGRGETQYF
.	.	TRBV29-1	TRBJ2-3	TGCAGCGTTGGGTCTAGCGCCTACACAGATACGCAGTATTTT	CSVGSSAYTDTQYF
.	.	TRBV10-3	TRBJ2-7	TGTGCCATCAGTGAGGATGGTCAGACCTACGAGCAGTACTTC	CAISEDGQTYEQYF
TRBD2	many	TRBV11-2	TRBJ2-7	TGTGCCAGCAGCCAGGGACTAGCGGGGAACTACGAGCAGTACTTC	CASSQGLAGNYEQYF
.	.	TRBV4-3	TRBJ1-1	TGCGCCAGCAGCCAAGAGGACCTCAGAATCACTGAAGCTTTCTTT	CASSQEDLRITEAFF
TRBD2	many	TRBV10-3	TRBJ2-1	TGTGCCATCAGTGATACTAGCGCGACCTACAATGAGCAGTTCTTC	CAISDTSATYNEQFF
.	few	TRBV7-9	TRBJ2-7	TGTGCCAGCAGCCAAAGAACGACTAGAGCCTACGAGCAGTACTTC	CASSQRTTRAYEQYF
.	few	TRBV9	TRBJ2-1	TGTGCCAGCAGCGTCCCGGACCCCTCCGGCGAGCAGTTCTTC	CASSVPDPSGEQFF
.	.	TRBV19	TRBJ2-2	TGTGCCAGTAGTATATGGGGGAGTGGGGAGCTGTTTTTT	CASSIWGSGELFF
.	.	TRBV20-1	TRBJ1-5	TGCAGTGCCTCCTGGGAGGGTAGCAATCAGCCCCAGCATTTT	CSASWEGSNQPQHF
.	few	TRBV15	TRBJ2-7	TGTGCCACCAGCAGTACTGCCGGGACTCCCTTCTACGAGCAGTACTTC	CATSSTAGTPFYEQYF
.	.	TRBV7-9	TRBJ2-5	TGTGCCAGCAGCCCCATGAGGGGACTTCGGTACCAAGAGACCCAGTACTTC	CASSPMRGLRYQETQYF
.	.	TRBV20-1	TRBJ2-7	TGCAGTGCTAGAGGCCGAGCCTCGCGGGGGCCGCCCTACGAGCAGTACTTC	CSARGRASRGPPYEQYF